The T cell receptor (beta chain) described here comes from a study of shared clonotypes between healthy human individuals (dated by TCRdb to the early 2020s). Turning to the overall study: Three men and a couple of women, aged 18 to 49 years, made up the cohort. Per donor, leukapheresis produced somewhere between about 0.9 and 9.5 billion PBMCs. For each donor, CD4 naive and CD4 memory were each run on three plates, CD8 naive on two plates, and CD8 memory on one plate. Blood TCR repertoires of four to six healthy adults were deeply sequenced to estimate repertoire size and the extent of clonotype sharing between individuals. Libraries were prepared and TCR repertoires were sequenced by different laboratories using diverse techniques, in order to increase sequencing depth and limit assay-specific biases. Broad study findings and their caveats: Even with the large sequencing depth, rarefaction of the sorted-subset datasets indicated that sequencing was incomplete. Clonotypes shared by all four sorted-subset donors showed higher generation probabilities than non-shared clonotypes. Only blood was sampled, and tissue TCR repertoires likely differ from those in blood. The small number of donors limited the genetic and exposure-history diversity represented. When four donors were compared, the shared fraction of clonotypes was about 5% for naive CD4, roughly 3.3% for naive CD8, roughly 2.5% for memory CD4, and 0.35% to 0.4% for memory CD8. Naive subsets generally had larger estimated clonotype richness than memory subsets did. Pairwise subsampling indicated that sequencing depth was expected to affect the degree of clonotype sharing among donors.

The donors were healthy, HIV-negative adults who had no recently reported acute infections or vaccinations. Only Caucasian adults living in Nashville, Tennessee, USA were represented among the donors. CD8 memory samples consisted of magnetically selected CD45RO+ cells combined with CCR7-negative CD45RA+ effector memory (TemRA) cells. Blood was collected by leukapheresis, and PBMCs were isolated by Ficoll-Histopaque density gradient centrifugation and then cryopreserved in liquid nitrogen vapor phase. Analytical flow cytometry was used to check the purity and quantity of each magnetically sorted T cell population. Genomic DNA was isolated from each sorted fraction and quantified by UV absorbance on a Nanodrop 2000c. TCR CDR3 regions were amplified from genomic DNA by multiplex PCR using the deep immunoSEQ assay. Extracted genomic DNA from each cell subset was distributed evenly across all wells of several immunoSEQ 96-well plates, and each plate was treated as a replicate. Each replicate PCR for sorted subsets received around 200 ng genomic DNA, equal to about 30,000 T cell genomes. The purified libraries were quantified using a Qubit 3.0 fluorometer, sized with a Bioanalyzer 2100, and then quantified again using the KAPA Library Quantification kit. Each immunoSEQ 96-well plate was sequenced on its own single-read 150-cycle Illumina NextSeq 550 flow cell. For the original study's pipeline: The immunoSEQ output contained only junctional sequences without quality scores, so filtering could not match that applied to full-length reads. Sequences were annotated with PyIR, a Python wrapper for IgBLAST v1.9, using IMGT germline references to assign V/J genes and CDR3. Reads were removed for weak V/J assignments (E-value above 1e-6), missing CDR3, stop codons, out-of-frame junctions, or ambiguous translated residues. A V3J clonotype was defined by an identical inferred V gene, J gene, and CDR3 amino acid sequence. To compute the percentage overlap between repertoires, the number of shared unique clonotypes was divided by the size of the smaller repertoire. Richness of each repertoire was evaluated using RTK rarefaction, the Chao1 estimator, and Recon v2.1 estimates of unobserved clonotypes. OLGA was used to compute generation probabilities for all TCRbeta clonotypes that the gDNA method yielded from a handful of donors. As stored in TCRdb, this immuneACCESS dataset retains in-frame rearrangements with V and J assigned. A fraction of the clones does not appear; measured against another copy, unresolved V genes explain less than half of the discrepancy, and the remainder lacks a known reason. Clone size and the V and J calls come from that table; the DNA yielded D and trimming. Across this sample there are just over 95,000 clones, with roughly two thirds seen only once. Clones ranked in the top ten supply about 48% of the sample.

Including cysteine and phenylalanine, the CDR3 has 15 amino acids. Just the 45-base CDR3 DNA is kept, in frame starting at base 1. The germline V gene (reference sequence) gives CDR1 as SEHNR and CDR2 as FQNEAQ. Relative to germline, V is 7 bases shorter and J is 11 bases shorter, with 26 bases between their ends. This clone was counted a few times. Its target antigen remains unknown. Base qualities are missing; no much larger clone stands one base away. What was sequenced was memory CD8+ T cells sorted from blood. According to the study, the label for this sample's cell subset or site signals: CD45RO+ cells pooled with CCR7-negative TemRA cells. The receptor comes from a man aged 25 to 45 in good health. In this chain, TRBV7-9 is recombined with TRBJ1-1; a confident D gene designation cannot be given. The sequence in DNA is TGTGCCAGCACCCAATCCGAGACGGCCTATCCTTCCGCTTTCTTT. It is translated as CASTQSETAYPSAFF.